One sample yielded the 28 T cell receptor beta chains listed below, sequenced in a study of blood T cell repertoires in COVID-19. Assay used: immunoSEQ multiplex PCR; TCRdb lists only in-frame clones, some missing. The sample holds about 440,000 clones; more than 70% are singletons and the top ten take around an eighth. The sample consisted of peripheral blood. All receptors come from a woman aged 45 to 65 with COVID-19, enrolled during active disease.

The chain employs TRBV5-4 and TRBJ2-7; D is unresolved. CDR3 length: 15 amino acids. The germline V and J ends were trimmed by 0 bases and 6 bases, with 16 bases remaining between them. Germline CDR1 is SGHNT and CDR2 is YYREEE (reference sequence). The CDR3 region is CASSLVGGMSGEQYF. The CDR3 coding sequence is TGTGCCAGCAGCTTGGTCGGCGGCATGTCGGGCGAGCAGTACTTC.

The J gene is TRBJ1-1, the V gene TRBV7-3, with D tentatively TRBD1 (6 bases). Germline CDR1 is SGHTA and CDR2 is FQGTGA. CDR3 length: 13 amino acids. The V gene lost 4 bases and the J gene lost 3 bases, with 9 bases spanning the gap. DNA of the CDR3: TGTGCCAGCAGCTCGGCAGGGGACACTGAAGCTTTCTTT. Protein: CASSSAGDTEAFF.

The chain joins TRBV19 to TRBJ1-2; TRBD1 aligns across 11 bases. Trimming at V came to 4 bases and at J to 4 bases, leaving 5 bases not matched to a gene. The CDR3 is made up of 15 amino acids. From germline, CDR1 is LNHDA and CDR2 SQIVND (reference sequence). The CDR3 bases are TGTGCCAGTAGTACCGGACAGGGGGCCTCCTATGGCTACACCTTC. It is translated as CASSTGQGASYGYTF.

The chain recombines TRBV5-4 with TRBJ1-5, with 7 nucleotides matching TRBD1. The CDR3 has 14 amino acids. CDR1 is SGHNT and CDR2 is YYREEE in the germline V gene (reference sequence). V lost 4 bases, J lost 5 bases, and 6 bases stayed unmatched. The CDR3 is CASSPRQGHQPQHF. The CDR3 region has the DNA TGTGCCAGCAGCCCAAGACAGGGCCATCAGCCCCAGCATTTT.

The genes are TRBV5-1 and TRBJ2-3, with TRBD2 matching over 7 bases. The ends lost 5 bases at V and 6 bases at J; junction bases unmatched: 9. The length of the CDR3 is 14 residues. Germline V gene sequence: CDR1 SGHRS, CDR2 YFSETQ. The CDR3 sequence is CASRPSGFGDTQYF. DNA of the CDR3: TGCGCCAGCAGACCTAGCGGCTTTGGGGATACGCAGTATTTT.

The chain employs TRBV30 and TRBJ1-1; perhaps TRBD1 as D (5 bases). Germline V gene lookup returns CDR1 GTSNPN and CDR2 SVGIG (reference sequence). The CDR3 runs to 14 residues. Trimming stripped 3 bases from V and 3 bases from J, with 14 bases between. CDR3 amino acids: CAWRLKGWDTEAFF. CDR3 DNA: TGTGCCTGGAGACTTAAGGGGTGGGACACTGAAGCTTTCTTT.

The chain has TRBV30 and TRBJ2-2, with a possible D match to TRBD1 (6 bases). Germline CDR1 GTSNPN, CDR2 SVGIG (reference sequence). Trimming removed 8 bases at V and 7 bases at J, with 20 bases between. The CDR3 sequence is 14 residues long. CDR3 nucleotides: TGTGCCCTGGGTACTCTAACAGGGATCGGGGAGCTGTTTTTT. It codes for CALGTLTGIGELFF.

The genes are TRBV25-1 and TRBJ1-4; 7 bases line up with TRBD1. The CDR3 spans 15 residues. The V gene's germline CDR1 is MGHDK and CDR2 SYGVNS. V dropped 3 bases and J dropped 6; count of bases not matched to a gene: 7. Written as DNA, the CDR3 is TGTGCCAGCAGTGATCCCAGACAGGGAGATGAAAAACTGTTTTTT. Its translation is CASSDPRQGDEKLFF.

The genes are TRBV4-1 and TRBJ2-7, with D uncertain. This CDR3 region has 14 residues. With 0 bases removed from V and 3 bases from J, the gap between germline ends came to 9 bases. Per germline, CDR1 MGHRA and CDR2 YSYEKL. CDR3 DNA sequence: TGCGCCAGCAGCCAAGATCAGTCCCGCTACGAGCAGTACTTC. Translation: CASSQDQSRYEQYF.

Concerning this clone itself: This specimen includes other DNA sequences encoding the same CDR3. The chain couples TRBV5-1 to TRBJ2-7; TRBD1 matches at 7 bases. V trimming: 0 bases; J trimming: 3 bases; junction bases outside the gene matches: 3. This CDR3 region has 14 residues. Per the germline V gene, CDR1 is SGHRS and CDR2 is YFSETQ. The CDR3 nucleotides read TGCGCCAGCAGCTTGGGACAGGGAAGCTACGAGCAGTACTTC. As protein: CASSLGQGSYEQYF. Full variable domain (missing parts from reference TRBV5-1 and TRBJ2-7): KAGVTQTPRYLIKTRGQQVTLSCSPISGHRSVSWYQQTPGQGLQFLFEYFSETQRNKGNFPGRFSGRQFSNSRSEMNVSTLELGDSALYLCASSLGQGSYEQYFGPGTRLTVT.

In its sample, this clone was seen a few times. The V gene is TRBV2, the J gene TRBJ1-6, with D hard to call. Trimming left V 1 base short and J 0 bases short, with 4 bases between. Looked up from germline, CDR1 is SNHLY and CDR2 is FYNNEI. The length of the CDR3 is 15 residues. The CDR3 loop reads CASSEDSSYNSPLHF. The CDR3, as DNA: TGTGCCAGCAGTGAAGATAGCTCCTATAATTCACCCCTCCACTTT. The variable domain in full, with the rest retrieved from reference TRBV2 and TRBJ1-6, is EPEVTQTPSHQVTQMGQEVILRCVPISNHLYFYWYRQILGQKVEFLVSFYNNEISEKSEIFDDQFSVERPDGSNFTLKIRSTKLEDSAMYFCASSEDSSYNSPLHFGNGTRLTVT.

The chain recombines TRBV28 with TRBJ2-1; 8 bases are shared with TRBD2. The length of the CDR3 is 16 residues. With V trimmed by 2 bases and J by 6 bases, 9 bases remained unmatched. Germline V gene sequence: CDR1 MDHEN, CDR2 SYDVKM. The CDR3 region is CASSLEVSGAVNEQFF. CDR3 bases: TGTGCCAGCAGTTTAGAGGTTAGCGGGGCTGTCAATGAGCAGTTCTTC.

This chain connects TRBV24-1 to TRBJ2-5; D perhaps matches TRBD2 (6 bases). V lost 6 bases, J lost 5 bases, and 12 bases lay in between. Per the germline V gene, CDR1 is KGHDR and CDR2 is SFDVKD. This CDR3 spans 13 amino acids. Here the CDR3 DNA reads TGTGCCACCAGTCCGGGTGGGAGGGAGACCCAGTACTTC. It encodes CATSPGGRETQYF.

This clone was picked up one time. This rearrangement joins TRBV19 to TRBJ1-1, with D possibly matching TRBD1 (6 bases). The CDR3 is made up of 14 amino acids. V lost 5 bases and J lost 5, with 15 bases in between. The germline CDR1 and CDR2 sequences are LNHDA and SQIVND (reference sequence). CDR3 loop: CASSDTGWETEAFF. The CDR3 DNA sequence: TGTGCCAGTAGTGACACAGGGTGGGAGACTGAAGCTTTCTTT.

Regarding this clone: The junction shows a germline mismatch at one end, possibly a read error. V and J are TRBV2 and TRBJ2-7; D unresolved. This CDR3 is 14 amino acids long. CDR1 and CDR2 from the germline V gene are SNHLY and FYNNEI. The chain's CDR3 is CASSEGSFTYEQYF. The CDR3 bases are TGTGCCAGCAGCGAAGGTAGTTTTACCTACGAGCAGTACTTC.

The rearrangement uses TRBV11-2 and TRBJ2-1; D call uncertain. The ends were cut back, 3 bases at V and 2 bases at J, with 8 bases in the middle. The CDR3 extends over 14 amino acids. In germline, CDR1 is SGHAT, CDR2 FQNNGV. CDR3 DNA sequence: TGTGCCAGCAGCTTGGAGAGGACCTACAATGAGCAGTTCTTC. It encodes CASSLERTYNEQFF. The entire variable domain, with the rest obtained from reference TRBV11-2 and TRBJ2-1, is as follows: EAGVAQSPRYKIIEKRQSVAFWCNPISGHATLYWYQQILGQGPKLLIQFQNNGVVDDSQLPKDRFSAERLKGVDSTLKIQPAKLEDSAVYLCASSLERTYNEQFFGPGTRLTVL.

This chain uses TRBV5-1 with TRBJ1-1, with 7 bases aligning to TRBD1. CDR3 size: 15 residues. The trim removed 8 bases at V and 1 base at J, leaving 11 bases unmatched. Germline CDR1 is SGHRS and CDR2 is YFSETQ. The CDR3, as DNA: TGCGCCAGTCGCCTACAGGGGTACGAGAACACTGAAGCTTTCTTT. It translates to CASRLQGYENTEAFF. Using reference TRBV5-1 and TRBJ1-1 for the parts outside the CDR3, the full variable domain is KAGVTQTPRYLIKTRGQQVTLSCSPISGHRSVSWYQQTPGQGLQFLFEYFSETQRNKGNFPGRFSGRQFSNSRSEMNVSTLELGDSALYLCASRLQGYENTEAFFGQGTRLTVV.

This CDR3 is CSASSPGETQYF. In DNA, the CDR3 is TGCAGTGCTAGTTCCCCCGGGGAGACCCAGTACTTC. This rearrangement joins TRBV20-1 to TRBJ2-5; no clear D. The CDR3 spans 12 residues. V lost 3 bases and J lost 5, with 10 bases in between. Germline V gene data show CDR1 as DFQATT and CDR2 as SNEGSKA (reference sequence).

This clone was counted only a few times. The V call is TRBV9, the J call TRBJ2-1; D ambiguous. The CDR3 runs to 15 residues. V shed 0 bases and J shed 0 bases, with 7 bases lying between them. The germline V gene has CDR1 SGDLS and CDR2 YYNGEE. CDR3 sequence: CASSVELSSYNEQFF. CDR3 DNA: TGTGCCAGCAGCGTAGAACTGAGCTCCTACAATGAGCAGTTCTTC. Full variable domain (remainder filled in from reference TRBV9 and TRBJ2-1): DSGVTQTPKHLITATGQRVTLRCSPRSGDLSVYWYQQSLDQGLQFLIQYYNGEERAKGNILERFSAQQFPDLHSELNLSSLELGDSALYFCASSVELSSYNEQFFGPGTRLTVL.

The CDR3 DNA is TGTGCCAGCAGGGCCCAGGGGGCGGTCAGAAAACTGTTTTTT. It specifies CASRAQGAVRKLFF. The rearrangement links TRBV6-5 to TRBJ1-4, with TRBD1 identical over 8 bases. The CDR3 extends over 14 amino acids. With V trimmed by 6 bases and J by 10 bases, 10 bases remained unmatched. In germline, CDR1 is MNHEY, CDR2 SVGAGI.

This clone appeared a single time. This chain joins TRBV27 and TRBJ2-7; D is perhaps TRBD1 (6 bases). Looked up from germline, CDR1 is MNHEY and CDR2 is SMNVEV (reference sequence). V was trimmed by 6 bases and J by 0 bases, leaving 9 bases between them. The CDR3 loop spans 13 amino acids. This CDR3 is CASSRTVSYEQYF. The CDR3 nucleotides read TGTGCCAGCAGCCGGACAGTCTCCTACGAGCAGTACTTC.

This clone was seen only once. V and J are TRBV7-9 and TRBJ1-2, with D maybe TRBD1 (5 bases). The CDR3 extends over 13 amino acids. V was trimmed by 5 bases and J by 7 bases, leaving 14 bases between them. Germline-derived CDR1 and CDR2 are SEHNR and FQNEAQ (reference sequence). In DNA form, the CDR3 reads TGTGCCAGCAGCCTCATCGCCGGGGGTGGCTACACCTTC. As protein: CASSLIAGGGYTF.

This chain links TRBV29-1 with TRBJ1-2; D not certain. Trimming pared 4 bases from V and 0 bases from J, leaving 6 bases between. The CDR3 is made up of 12 amino acids. Germline values: CDR1 SQVTM, CDR2 ANQGSEA. The CDR3 DNA reads as TGCAGCGTTGGCCAGGCTAACTATGGCTACACCTTC. Protein product: CSVGQANYGYTF.

This chain joins TRBV19 and TRBJ1-5, with 7 bases identical to TRBD1. The CDR3 spans 14 residues. The germline V gene has CDR1 LNHDA and CDR2 SQIVND (reference sequence). V shed 6 bases, J shed 2 bases, and the junction held 4 bases outside the gene matches. CDR3 in DNA: TGTGCCAGTAGCAATGGACAGGGCAATCAGCCCCAGCATTTT. Its protein product is CASSNGQGNQPQHF.

V and J are TRBV2 and TRBJ1-6; 7 bases fit TRBD1. Losses at the gene ends were 8 bases for V and 5 bases for J; bases not matched to a gene: 3. This CDR3 contains 13 residues. The germline gives CDR1 SNHLY, CDR2 FYNNEI. CDR3 region: CASGTVDNSPLHF. CDR3 in DNA: TGTGCCAGCGGGACAGTTGATAATTCACCCCTCCACTTT.

This chain joins TRBV19 and TRBJ2-3; D possibly corresponds to TRBD1 (6 bases). V was trimmed by 10 bases and J by 1 base, leaving 15 bases between them. CDR3 length: 14 amino acids. The germline V gene encodes CDR1 LNHDA and CDR2 SQIVND (reference sequence). CDR3 amino acids: CATLSGQRTDTQYF. The DNA of the CDR3 is TGTGCCACCCTGAGCGGACAGCGCACAGATACGCAGTATTTT.

The chain employs TRBV20-1 and TRBJ2-1; the match to TRBD1 covers 7 bases. V gave up 6 bases and J gave up 11 bases; unmatched junction bases: 7. Germline V gene data show CDR1 as DFQATT and CDR2 as SNEGSKA (reference sequence). This CDR3 spans 11 amino acids. CDR3 nucleotides: TGCAGTGCAAACAGGGGTGTTAAGCAGTTCTTC. Translation: CSANRGVKQFF.

V is TRBV6-6 and J is TRBJ1-1; TRBD1 matches 7 bases. The CDR3 extends over 16 amino acids. V shed 0 bases, J shed 1 base, and the junction held 5 bases outside the gene matches. Germline-derived CDR1 and CDR2 are MNHNY and SVGAGI (reference sequence). The CDR3 loop is CASSYSRDSPNTEAFF. In nucleotides, the CDR3 is TGTGCCAGCAGTTACTCCCGGGACAGCCCGAACACTGAAGCTTTCTTT.